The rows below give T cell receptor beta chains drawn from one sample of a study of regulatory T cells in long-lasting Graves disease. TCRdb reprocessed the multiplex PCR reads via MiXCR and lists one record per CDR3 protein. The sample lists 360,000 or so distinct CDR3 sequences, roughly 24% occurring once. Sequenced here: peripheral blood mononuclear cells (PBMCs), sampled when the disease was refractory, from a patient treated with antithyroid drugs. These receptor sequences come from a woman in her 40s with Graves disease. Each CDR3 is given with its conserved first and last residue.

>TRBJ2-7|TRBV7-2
CASSPSGWYEQYF
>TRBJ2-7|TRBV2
CASAPSGPENEQYF
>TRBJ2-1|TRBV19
CASNVPGESSYNEQFF
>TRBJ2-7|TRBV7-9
CASSYGLVGEQYF
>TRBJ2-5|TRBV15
CATSRAERETQYF
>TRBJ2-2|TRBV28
CASSPQDLAGGPNTGELFF
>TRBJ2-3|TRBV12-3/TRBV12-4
CASTMGLAGGDTQYF
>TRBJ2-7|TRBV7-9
CASSPAPGQGHEQYF
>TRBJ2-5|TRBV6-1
CASSLQGAGETQYF
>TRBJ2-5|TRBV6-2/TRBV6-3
CASSPGTSGNRKTQYF
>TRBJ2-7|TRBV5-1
CASSSYSSGENPYEQYF
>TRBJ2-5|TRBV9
CASSVGGGQETQYF
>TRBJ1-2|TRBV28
CASSAGDSNYGYTF
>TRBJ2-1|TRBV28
CASNSRHGGRVGSF
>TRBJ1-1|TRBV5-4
CASSFRAFFMNTEAFF
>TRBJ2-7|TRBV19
CASKTSGEWDEQYF
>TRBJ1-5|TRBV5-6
CASSLRGQGVSGNQPQHF
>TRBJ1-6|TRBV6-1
CASSTPADNSPLHF